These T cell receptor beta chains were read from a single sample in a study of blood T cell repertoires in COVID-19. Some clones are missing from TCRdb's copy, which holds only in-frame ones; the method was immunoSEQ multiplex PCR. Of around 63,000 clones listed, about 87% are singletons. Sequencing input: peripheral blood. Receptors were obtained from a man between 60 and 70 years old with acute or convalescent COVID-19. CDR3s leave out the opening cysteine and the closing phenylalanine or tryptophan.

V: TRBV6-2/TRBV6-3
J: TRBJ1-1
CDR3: ASSYPRVTEAF

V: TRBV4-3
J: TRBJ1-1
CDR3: ASSQEGGGREAF

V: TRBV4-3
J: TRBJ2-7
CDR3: ASSQDETSGGYEQY

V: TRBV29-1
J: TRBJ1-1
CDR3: SVGTGAAF

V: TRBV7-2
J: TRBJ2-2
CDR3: ASSLEGGNTGELF

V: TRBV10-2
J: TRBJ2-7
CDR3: ASSDIQGARYEQY

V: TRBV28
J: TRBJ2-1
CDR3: ASRKLAGGPSGYNEQF

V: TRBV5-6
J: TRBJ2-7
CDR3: ASSIFGTGSYEQY

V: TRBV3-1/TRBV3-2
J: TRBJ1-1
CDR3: ASSPTGTENTEAF

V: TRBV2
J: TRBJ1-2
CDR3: ASPRGQGPARNYGYT

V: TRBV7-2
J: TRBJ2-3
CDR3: ASSRGYSTDTQY

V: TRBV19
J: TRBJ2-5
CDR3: ASRQAGETQY